This T cell receptor beta chain was documented in a study of blood T cell repertoires in COVID-19. Study-level information: Samples representing acute and convalescent COVID-19 were sourced from the United States, Italy and Spain. The analysed material was cDNA or gDNA that came from T cells, B-cell-depleted T cells, or PBMCs.

The V segment lost 2 bases and the J segment 5 bases; nucleotides outside the gene matches: 2. The CDR3 has 14 amino acids. The germline gives CDR1 GTSNPN, CDR2 SVGIG (reference sequence). In the original workflow: Counts of nucleated cells, estimated from reference gene primer amplification, were obtained. Repertoires were generated with immunoSEQ multiplex PCR, while TCRdb's copy carries only in-frame clones and drops some. The V and J calls and clone size are taken from that table; D and trimming were inferred from the DNA. The data show around 140,000 clones, with 75% to 80% seen just once and roughly 9% held by the top ten.

The receptor's source is a woman between 50 and 59 years old with active or convalescent COVID-19. The chain is built from TRBV30 and TRBJ2-1, with 11 bases aligning to TRBD2. The sample consisted of peripheral blood. The CDR3 region has the DNA TGTGCCTGGAGTCCGGGACTAGCGGACAATGAGCAGTTCTTC. It specifies CAWSPGLADNEQFF.